This record covers a single T cell receptor beta chain. Its target is not known. This entry belongs to a study of CXCR3-negative and CXCR3-positive naive CD8 T cells. Study-level background: Across all libraries, TRB reads numbered roughly 140 million, with about 1.5 +/- 0.3 million in each library.

Germline V gene lookup returns CDR1 SQVTM and CDR2 ANQGSEA. The length of the CDR3 is 17 residues. The study's findings and limits: CXCR3-negative naive cells had less hydrophobic TRB CDR3s than did CXCR3-positive naive cells. Comparably high diversity marked both naive subsets, whereas memory CD8+ cells had much lower diversity.

TRB cDNA was prepared as libraries by UMI-labeled 5' RACE. Each CDR3 protein gets one entry in TCRdb, which reprocessed the 5' RACE reads and gives no DNA. The specimen's table records around 120,000 distinct CDR3 sequences. The chain joins TRBV29-1 to TRBJ1-1. The receptor's source is a human donor in good health. Some clones in this sample may be carry-over from other donors' samples. Sequenced material: naive CXCR3+ CD8+ T cells from blood. The subset was: CD45RO-CCR7+CD27+CD95- naive CD8+ T cells expressing CXCR3 (TNR3+). CDR3 loop: CSVEFEGIRGLNTEAFF.